This T cell receptor (beta chain) is from a study of T cells in localized non-small cell lung cancer. Data came from immunoSEQ multiplex PCR; TCRdb stores just in-frame clones and leaves some out. The table has around 15,000 clones, 75% to 90% seen once. Germline values: CDR1 SGHDT, CDR2 YYEEEE. V lost 4 bases and J lost 2; bases outside the gene matches: 8. The CDR3 covers 15 residues. Note on this clone: Antigen specificity is unknown.

Study-wide points: Greater T cell density in blood accompanied longer overall survival. When the top 100 tumor clones were examined, a median approximately 54 of them also appeared in the adjacent lung, which was paired and uninvolved.

This TCR was recovered from a female donor older than 55 with stage I squamous cell lung carcinoma. The chain joins TRBV5-6 to TRBJ2-7; 8 bases line up with TRBD1. Here the sequenced sample was peripheral blood, taken before any cancer treatment. CDR3 sequence (DNA): TGTGCCAGCAGCATCTTAGCAGGGGGCACCTACGAGCAGTACTTC. Translating gives CASSILAGGTYEQYF.